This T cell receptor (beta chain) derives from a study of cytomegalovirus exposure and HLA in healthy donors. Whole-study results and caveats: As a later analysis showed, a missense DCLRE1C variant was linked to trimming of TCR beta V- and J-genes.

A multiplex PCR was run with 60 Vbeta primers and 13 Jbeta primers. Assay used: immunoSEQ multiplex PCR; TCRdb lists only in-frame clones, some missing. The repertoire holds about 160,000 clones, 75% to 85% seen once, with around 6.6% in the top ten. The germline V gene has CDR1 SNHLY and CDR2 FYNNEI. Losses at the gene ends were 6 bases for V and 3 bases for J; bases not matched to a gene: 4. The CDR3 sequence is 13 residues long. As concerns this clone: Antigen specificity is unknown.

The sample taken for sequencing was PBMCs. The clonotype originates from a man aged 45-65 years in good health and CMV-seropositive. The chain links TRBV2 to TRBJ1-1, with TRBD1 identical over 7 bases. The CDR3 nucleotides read TGTGCCAGCAGCGATGACAGGGACACTGAAGCTTTCTTT. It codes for CASSDDRDTEAFF. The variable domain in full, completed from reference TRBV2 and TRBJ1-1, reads EPEVTQTPSHQVTQMGQEVILRCVPISNHLYFYWYRQILGQKVEFLVSFYNNEISEKSEIFDDQFSVERPDGSNFTLKIRSTKLEDSAMYFCASSDDRDTEAFFGQGTRLTVV.